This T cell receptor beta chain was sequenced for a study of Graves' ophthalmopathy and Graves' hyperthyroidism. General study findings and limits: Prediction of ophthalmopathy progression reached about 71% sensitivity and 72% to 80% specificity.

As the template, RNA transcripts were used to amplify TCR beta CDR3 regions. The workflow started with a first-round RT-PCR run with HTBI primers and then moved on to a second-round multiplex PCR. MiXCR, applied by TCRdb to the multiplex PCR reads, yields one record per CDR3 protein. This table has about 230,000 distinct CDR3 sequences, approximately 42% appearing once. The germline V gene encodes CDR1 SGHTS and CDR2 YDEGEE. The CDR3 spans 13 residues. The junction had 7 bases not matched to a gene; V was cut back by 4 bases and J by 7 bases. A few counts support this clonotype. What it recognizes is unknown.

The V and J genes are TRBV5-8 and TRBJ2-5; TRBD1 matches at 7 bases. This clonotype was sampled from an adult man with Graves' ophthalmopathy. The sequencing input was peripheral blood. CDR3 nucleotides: TGTGCCAGCAGCGGTGGGACAGTGTGGACCCAGTACTTC. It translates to CASSGGTVWTQYF. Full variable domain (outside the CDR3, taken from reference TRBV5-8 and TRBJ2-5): EAGVTQSPTHLIKTRGQQATLRCSPISGHTSVYWYQQALGLGLQFLLWYDEGEERNRGNFPPRFSGRQFPNYSSELNVNALELEDSALYLCASSGGTVWTQYFGPGTRLLVL.